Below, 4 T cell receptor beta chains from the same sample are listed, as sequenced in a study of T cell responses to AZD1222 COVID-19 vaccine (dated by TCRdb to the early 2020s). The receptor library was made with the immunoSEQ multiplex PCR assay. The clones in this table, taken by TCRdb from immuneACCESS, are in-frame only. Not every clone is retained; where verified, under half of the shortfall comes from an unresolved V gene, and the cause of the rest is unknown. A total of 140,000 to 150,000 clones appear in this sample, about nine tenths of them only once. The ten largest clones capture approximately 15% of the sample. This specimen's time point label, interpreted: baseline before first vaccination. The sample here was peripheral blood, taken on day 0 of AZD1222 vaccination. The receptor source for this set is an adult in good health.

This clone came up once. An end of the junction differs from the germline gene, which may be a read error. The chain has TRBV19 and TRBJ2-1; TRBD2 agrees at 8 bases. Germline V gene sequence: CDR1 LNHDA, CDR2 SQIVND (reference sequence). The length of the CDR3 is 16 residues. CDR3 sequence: CASSTIIAGSTNEQFF. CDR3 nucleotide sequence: TGTGCCAGTAGTACCATTATAGCGGGGAGTACGAATGAGCAATTCTTC. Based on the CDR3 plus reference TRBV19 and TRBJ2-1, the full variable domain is DGGITQSPKYLFRKEGQNVTLSCEQNLNHDAMYWYRQDPGQGLRLIYYSQIVNDFQKGDIAEGYSVSREKKESFPLTVTSAQKNPTAFYLCASSTIIAGSTNEQFFGPGTRLTVL.

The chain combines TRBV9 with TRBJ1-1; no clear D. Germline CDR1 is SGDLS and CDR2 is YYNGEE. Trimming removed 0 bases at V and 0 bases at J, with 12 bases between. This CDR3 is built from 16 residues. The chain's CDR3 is CASSVDPLNLNTEAFF. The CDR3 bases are TGTGCCAGCAGCGTAGACCCGCTCAACTTGAACACTGAAGCTTTCTTT.

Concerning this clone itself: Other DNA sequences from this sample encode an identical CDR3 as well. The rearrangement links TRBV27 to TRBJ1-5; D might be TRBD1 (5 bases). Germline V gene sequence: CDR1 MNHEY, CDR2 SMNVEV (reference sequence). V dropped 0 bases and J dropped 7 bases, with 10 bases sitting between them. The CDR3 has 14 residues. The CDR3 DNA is TGTGCCAGCAGTTTATCAGGGTCAGGGCAGCCCCAGCATTTT. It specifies CASSLSGSGQPQHF.

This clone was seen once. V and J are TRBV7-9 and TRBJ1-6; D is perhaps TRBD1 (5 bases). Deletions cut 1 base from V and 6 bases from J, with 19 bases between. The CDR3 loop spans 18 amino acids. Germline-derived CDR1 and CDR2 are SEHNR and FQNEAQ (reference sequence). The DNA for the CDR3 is TGTGCCAGCAGCTTAGAGAGGAGTAATTGGGGGATTAATTCACCCCTCCACTTT. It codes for CASSLERSNWGINSPLHF. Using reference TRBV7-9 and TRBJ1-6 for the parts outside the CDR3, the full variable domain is DTGVSQNPRHKITKRGQNVTFRCDPISEHNRLYWYRQTLGQGPEFLTYFQNEAQLEKSRLLSDRFSAERPKGSFSTLEIQRTEQGDSAMYLCASSLERSNWGINSPLHFGNGTRLTVT.